Below are 7 T cell receptor beta chains sequenced from a single sample in a study of T cell responses to AZD1222 COVID-19 vaccine. The method was immunoSEQ multiplex PCR; TCRdb's version includes in-frame clones alone and lacks a portion of them. There are around 160,000 clones in the sample; approximately 94% occur only once, and 4% to 5.5% lies in the top ten. This specimen consisted of peripheral blood, obtained 28 days after the second AZD1222 dose. These receptors were collected from an adult who received the AZD1222 COVID-19 vaccine.

The rearrangement uses TRBV3-1 (or the pseudogene TRBV3-2) and TRBJ2-5, with 10 bases aligning to TRBD1. The CDR3 sequence is 16 residues long. Trimming removed 4 bases from V and 1 base from J; junction bases left unmatched: 6. The germline gives CDR1 LGHDT, CDR2 YNNKEL (reference sequence). The CDR3 loop is CASSRGTGVTQETQYF. The CDR3 DNA sequence: TGTGCCAGCAGCCGCGGGACAGGGGTTACCCAAGAGACCCAGTACTTC.

This chain uses TRBV28 with TRBJ2-6, with 9 positions matching TRBD1. The CDR3 has 19 amino acids. In germline, CDR1 is MDHEN, CDR2 SYDVKM. V shed 2 bases, J shed 0 bases, and the junction held 8 bases outside the gene matches. Written as DNA, the CDR3 is TGTGCCAGCAGTTTAAGGGGGCGGACAGGGGCCTCTGGGGCCAACGTCCTGACTTTC. Amino acids: CASSLRGRTGASGANVLTF. The whole variable domain, remainder taken from reference TRBV28 and TRBJ2-6, is DVKVTQSSRYLVKRTGEKVFLECVQDMDHENMFWYRQDPGLGLRLIYFSYDVKMKEKGDIPEGYSVSREKKERFSLILESASTNQTSMYLCASSLRGRTGASGANVLTFGAGSRLTVL.

The chain joins TRBV11-2 to TRBJ2-7; no reliable D call. The CDR3 is 14 amino acids. The V and J ends lost 6 bases and 2 bases respectively, with 14 bases between them. Germline CDR1 reads SGHAT; CDR2 reads FQNNGV. CDR3 sequence: CASSPSWQPYEQYF. Written as DNA, the CDR3 is TGTGCCAGCAGTCCTTCTTGGCAGCCCTACGAGCAGTACTTC.

The chain uses TRBV5-1 and TRBJ2-1; D is undetermined. V gave up 0 bases and J gave up 8 bases, with 6 bases separating them. The germline CDR1 and CDR2 sequences are SGHRS and YFSETQ. The CDR3 is made up of 12 amino acids. In nucleotides, the CDR3 is TGCGCCAGCAGCTTGGCTGCGTATGAGCAGTTCTTC. Protein: CASSLAAYEQFF.

V gene TRBV3-1 (or the pseudogene TRBV3-2) combines with J gene TRBJ2-3; the D is unclear. V was clipped by 0 bases and J by 1 base, with 11 bases between them. The CDR3 spans 16 residues. Germline V CDR1 and CDR2: LGHDT, YNNKEL (reference sequence). The CDR3 reads CASSQDEHWGTDTQYF. The CDR3 DNA follows: TGTGCCAGCAGCCAAGATGAGCACTGGGGCACAGATACGCAGTATTTT.

DNA for the CDR3: TGCGCCAGCAGCCAAGATTTGGGTAGCGCGAACACCGGGGAGCTGTTTTTT. Translation gives CASSQDLGSANTGELFF. The gene calls are TRBV4-3 and TRBJ2-2; D may be TRBD2 (5 bases). The CDR3 consists of 17 residues. Per the germline V gene, CDR1 is LGHNA and CDR2 is YSLEER. V lost 0 bases and J lost 0, with 11 bases in between.

The chain uses TRBV19 and TRBJ2-7, with D possibly called TRBD1 or TRBD2 (5 bases each). Germline CDR1 and CDR2: LNHDA and SQIVND (reference sequence). The germline V and J ends were trimmed by 5 bases and 3 bases, with 17 bases remaining between them. This CDR3 is 15 amino acids long. The CDR3 region has the DNA TGTGCCAGTAGTCCGGGGACCGGCTACTACTACGAGCAGTACTTC. Translating it yields CASSPGTGYYYEQYF.